This TCR beta chain was captured by sequencing in a study of CXCR3-negative and CXCR3-positive naive CD8 T cells. Naive CD8+ T cells showed CD45RO-CCR7+CD27+CD95-. Study results and limitations: Memory cells diverged, while naive CXCR3-positive and CXCR3-negative cells had similar TRBV-TRBJ usage. Relative to memory CD8+ cells, whose diversity was much lower, both naive subsets had comparably high diversity. CXCR3-positive naive cells had more hydrophobic TRB CDR3s than CXCR3-negative naive cells.

UMI labels and 5' RACE were used to prepare the TRB cDNA libraries. TCRdb re-called the 5' RACE reads, yielding one record per CDR3 amino acid sequence without DNA. The listing contains about 81,000 distinct CDR3 sequences. As for this clonotype: Antigen: not known.

The source of this sequence is a human donor in good health. Some clones in this sample may be carry-over from other donors' samples. Input material: naive CXCR3- CD8+ T cells from blood. The subset: CD45RO-CCR7+CD27+CD95- naive CD8+ T cells lacking CXCR3 (TNR3-).

The CDR3 spells CATSDPGGSGETQYF. The chain carries TRBV24-1 and TRBJ2-5; the D call from TCRdb, TRBD1, cannot be confirmed without DNA. Germline lookup yields CDR1 KGHDR and CDR2 SFDVKD. This CDR3 is built from 15 residues.